This T cell receptor (beta chain) is drawn from a study of early T cells in non-severe SARS-CoV-2 infection. Turning to the study itself: Sequencing of bulk RNA from unsorted whole blood was done, without chain pairing.

This clonotype was recorded many times. Germline CDR1 is DFQATT and CDR2 is SNEGSKA (reference sequence). The V end lost 0 bases, the J end lost 11 bases, and 13 bases lay between the germline ends. The CDR3 runs 12 residues. Researchers attached unique molecular identifiers to individual cDNA molecules. TCRdb itself ran the 5' RACE reads through MiXCR, one entry per CDR3 protein. The table shows tens of thousands of distinct CDR3 sequences, with roughly a tenth occurring only once. Sequencing was carried out using whole blood. The receptor comes from an adult who was a healthcare worker with PCR-confirmed SARS-CoV-2 infection or an uninfected control (not recorded which). This chain uses TRBV20-1 with TRBJ1-1; the D is unclear. The CDR3 region is CSARDLRDQAFF. The CDR3 nucleotides are TGCAGTGCTAGAGATTTGAGGGATCAGGCTTTCTTT.